Below are 23 T cell receptor beta chains sequenced from a single sample in a study of T cells in Graves' hyperthyroidism and ophthalmopathy (dated by TCRdb to about 2019). Library method: multiplex PCR. Sequencing was carried out with an Illumina HiSeq 2000. TCR beta CDR3 regions were amplified from RNA transcripts. For the first round of RT-PCR on the TCR CDR3, the HTBI primer set was used together with the Qiagen OneStep RT-PCR kit. The public sequencing data were trimmed at Q25 with fastp and processed into clonotypes with MiXCR by TCRdb, which kept only in-frame beta chains. Records with the same CDR3 protein are collapsed into one entry carrying the most frequent genes and DNA. This sample is represented by about 840,000 distinct CDR3 sequences; more than 30% of them were singletons. The ten largest make up approximately 8.7% of the sample. The sample taken for sequencing was blood. The receptors come from a man between 18 and 35 years old with Graves' hyperthyroidism.

In this sample, this clonotype turned up many times. The rearrangement joins TRBV9 to TRBJ1-1; D is undetermined. CDR1 and CDR2 (germline): SGDLS, YYNGEE. V shed 0 bases and J shed 1 base, with 7 bases lying between them. The CDR3 runs 14 residues. The CDR3 nucleotides are TGTGCCAGCAGCGTAGGCCCCGGGAACACTGAAGCTTTCTTT. Its translation: CASSVGPGNTEAFF. Full variable domain (missing parts from reference TRBV9 and TRBJ1-1): DSGVTQTPKHLITATGQRVTLRCSPRSGDLSVYWYQQSLDQGLQFLIQYYNGEERAKGNILERFSAQQFPDLHSELNLSSLELGDSALYFCASSVGPGNTEAFFGQGTRLTVV.

This clonotype was seen a handful of times. The gene calls are TRBV29-1 and TRBJ2-3, with a tentative D call TRBD2 (6 bases). This CDR3 comprises 12 residues. Germline lookup yields CDR1 SQVTM and CDR2 ANQGSEA. V shed 6 bases and J shed 0 bases, with 7 bases lying between them. Here the CDR3 reads CSVEGSTDTQYF. CDR3 DNA sequence: TGCAGCGTGGAGGGCAGCACAGATACGCAGTATTTT.

This clonotype was counted many times. The CDR3 is CASSLIPVSEAFF. The CDR3 bases are TGTGCCAGCAGCTTAATTCCCGTCAGTGAAGCTTTCTTT. The chain recombines TRBV11-2 with TRBJ1-1; D is ambiguous. The V gene's germline CDR1 is SGHAT and CDR2 FQNNGV. CDR3 length: 13 residues. The ends were cut back, 2 bases at V and 7 bases at J, with 11 bases in the middle.

The V call is TRBV27, the J call TRBJ2-5; 9 bases map to TRBD2. J lost 6 bases, V lost 6 bases, and 11 bases had no gene match. Germline-derived CDR1 and CDR2 are MNHEY and SMNVEV (reference sequence). The CDR3 runs to 15 residues. CDR3 bases: TGTGCCAGCAGCTTTAGCGGGAGTCACAGGCAGACCCAGTACTTC. It translates to CASSFSGSHRQTQYF.

This rearrangement joins TRBV4-3 to TRBJ2-5; 9 bases align to TRBD2. V trimming: 1 base; J trimming: 4 bases; junction bases outside the gene matches: 7. Germline values: CDR1 LGHNA, CDR2 YSLEER. The CDR3 totals 16 residues. Here the CDR3 DNA reads TGCGCCAGCAGCCAAGCGGCGATAGCGGGAGCAGAGACCCAGTACTTC. Its protein product is CASSQAAIAGAETQYF.

Many counts were recorded for this clonotype. The rearrangement links TRBV20-1 to TRBJ2-6, with a tentative D call TRBD1 (5 bases). The CDR3 runs to 14 residues. CDR1 DFQATT and CDR2 SNEGSKA come from the germline V gene (reference sequence). Between the trimmed V and J ends, which lost 3 bases and 2 bases, there was a span of 8 bases. CDR3 sequence reads: CSAREGAGANVLTF. CDR3 in DNA: TGCAGTGCTAGGGAAGGGGCTGGGGCCAACGTCCTGACTTTC.

This clonotype was picked up many times. The V call is TRBV19, the J call TRBJ1-1; the D is unclear. The CDR3 is 14 amino acids. Germline CDR1 is LNHDA and CDR2 is SQIVND (reference sequence). V was trimmed by 7 bases and J by 4 bases, leaving 16 bases between them. The CDR3 DNA sequence: TGTGCCAGTACTCCTAGTGGGCCGGGCACTGAAGCTTTCTTT. It is translated as CASTPSGPGTEAFF.

The CDR3 loop reads CASRNMGLTGELFF. The CDR3 coding sequence is TGTGCCAGTAGAAATATGGGCCTCACCGGGGAGCTGTTTTTT. J is TRBJ2-2 and V is TRBV19, with D unclear. Trimming left V 6 bases short and J 4 bases short, with 12 bases between. Germline assignment: CDR1 LNHDA and CDR2 SQIVND (reference sequence). The CDR3 spans 14 residues.

The sample holds many counts of this clonotype. The V and J genes are TRBV20-1 and TRBJ1-4; D might be TRBD1 (6 bases). The CDR3 length is 13 residues. Per the germline V gene, CDR1 is DFQATT and CDR2 is SNEGSKA (reference sequence). The V and J ends lost 6 bases and 12 bases respectively, with 20 bases between them. CDR3 coding DNA: TGCAGTGCCCGCGGGACATTGGCGTCGGAACTGTTTTTT. Translating it yields CSARGTLASELFF.

The V and J genes are TRBV20-1 and TRBJ1-1, with D unresolved. Germline V gene lookup returns CDR1 DFQATT and CDR2 SNEGSKA (reference sequence). This CDR3 is 14 amino acids long. V was cut by 0 bases and J by 0 bases, with 8 bases left in between. The CDR3 nucleotides are TGCAGTGCTAGAGAAATAGGTTTGAACACTGAAGCTTTCTTT. Translating it yields CSAREIGLNTEAFF.

The CDR3 is CASRGNSSGANVLTF. The DNA for the CDR3 is TGTGCCAGCAGGGGAAACAGCTCTGGGGCCAACGTCCTGACTTTC. J is TRBJ2-6 and V is TRBV2, with unresolved D. This CDR3 has 15 amino acids. CDR1 is SNHLY and CDR2 is FYNNEI in the germline V gene. The V and J ends lost 6 bases and 0 bases respectively, with 9 bases between them.

The rearrangement joins TRBV19 to TRBJ1-5; possible D gene TRBD1, 6 bases. Germline values: CDR1 LNHDA, CDR2 SQIVND (reference sequence). V shed 8 bases and J shed 1 base, with 12 bases lying between them. The CDR3 loop spans 14 amino acids. CDR3 bases: TGTGCCAGTGGCTTAACAGGGAGCAATCAGCCCCAGCATTTT. As protein: CASGLTGSNQPQHF.

This chain links TRBV5-6 with TRBJ1-1, with D unresolved. This CDR3 contains 12 residues. Germline V lookup: CDR1 SGHDT, CDR2 YYEEEE. Trimming stripped 4 bases from V and 3 bases from J, with 7 bases between. CDR3 bases: TGTGCCAGCAGCAGGGCCCACACTGAAGCTTTCTTT. Its protein is CASSRAHTEAFF.

The rearrangement uses TRBV12-3 or TRBV12-4 and TRBJ1-3, with no clear D. V was clipped by 1 base and J by 0 bases, with 10 bases between them. This CDR3 has 16 residues. The DNA for the CDR3 is TGTGCCAGCAGTTTAGGTCAAGGGCCCTCTGGAAACACCATATATTTT. Translation: CASSLGQGPSGNTIYF.

There are many counts of this clonotype. The chain joins TRBV19 to TRBJ1-2; possible D gene TRBD1, 6 bases. Per the germline V gene, CDR1 is LNHDA and CDR2 is SQIVND (reference sequence). V was pared by 2 bases and J by 2 bases, with 9 bases between. This CDR3 has 14 residues. In DNA form, the CDR3 reads TGTGCCAGTAGTATAATCACAGGGAACTATGGCTACACCTTC. This gives the protein CASSIITGNYGYTF.

The chain has TRBV7-9 and TRBJ1-1, with 7 bases identical to TRBD1. Germline V gene lookup returns CDR1 SEHNR and CDR2 FQNEAQ (reference sequence). CDR3 length: 15 amino acids. V trimming: 9 bases; J trimming: 1 base; junction bases outside the gene matches: 11. The CDR3 here is CASSEGDSPNTEAFF. The CDR3 region has the DNA TGTGCCAGTTCCGAAGGGGACAGCCCGAACACTGAAGCTTTCTTT.

In this sample, this clonotype turned up many times. The gene calls are TRBV29-1 and TRBJ1-1; 7 nucleotides align to TRBD1. Germline CDR1 and CDR2: SQVTM and ANQGSEA. The CDR3 contains 12 residues. V lost 6 bases, J lost 7 bases, and 8 bases stayed unmatched. Here the CDR3 reads CSVRGQSNEAFF. CDR3 DNA: TGCAGCGTCCGGGGACAGTCCAATGAAGCTTTCTTT.

There are a few counts of this clonotype. The J gene is TRBJ1-5, the V gene TRBV9; D is ambiguous. Looked up from germline, CDR1 is SGDLS and CDR2 is YYNGEE. CDR3 size: 17 residues. Trimming removed 0 bases from V and 0 bases from J, with 13 bases in between. CDR3 loop: CASSVATGLYSNQPQHF. DNA of the CDR3: TGTGCCAGCAGCGTAGCTACCGGGCTGTATAGCAATCAGCCCCAGCATTTT.

The chain is built from TRBV10-3 and TRBJ1-6; D ambiguous. V lost 7 bases, J lost 7 bases, and 14 bases lay in between. Germline-derived CDR1 and CDR2 are ENHRY and SYGVKD. This CDR3 is built from 14 residues. The CDR3 coding sequence is TGTGCCATCACCTTGGACGGAACAAATTCACCCCTCCACTTT. It translates to CAITLDGTNSPLHF.

The chain is built from TRBV5-5 and TRBJ1-1; TRBD1 agrees at 8 bases. V lost 5 bases, J lost 8 bases, and 8 bases stayed unmatched. In germline, CDR1 is SGHKS, CDR2 YYEKEE (reference sequence). The CDR3 extends over 13 amino acids. The CDR3 DNA is TGTGCCAGCAGTTGGACAGGGTTGTTGGAAGCTTTCTTT. The encoded protein is CASSWTGLLEAFF.

This clonotype has a handful of counts. The V and J genes are TRBV20-1 and TRBJ1-5, with TRBD1 matching over 9 bases. Per the germline V gene, CDR1 is DFQATT and CDR2 is SNEGSKA (reference sequence). This CDR3 is built from 15 residues. With 0 bases clipped from V and 3 bases from J, the junction kept 3 bases outside the gene matches. The CDR3 nucleotides are TGCAGTGCTAGAGAGGGGACAGGGATCAATCAGCCCCAGCATTTT. Protein sequence: CSAREGTGINQPQHF.

The sample holds many counts of this clonotype. The chain employs TRBV9 and TRBJ2-5; tentative D call: TRBD2 (6 bases). The V end lost 4 bases, the J end lost 2 bases, and 9 bases lay between the germline ends. The germline V gene encodes CDR1 SGDLS and CDR2 YYNGEE. There are 13 residues in the CDR3. The CDR3 is CASSTRGQETQYF. Written as DNA, the CDR3 is TGTGCCAGCAGCACCCGGGGGCAAGAGACCCAGTACTTC.

This chain joins TRBV15 and TRBJ1-1; 8 bases are a match to TRBD1. Germline V CDR1 and CDR2: LNHNV, YYDKDF (reference sequence). This CDR3 has 13 amino acids. V was clipped by 8 bases and J by 11 bases; unmatched bases: 13. The CDR3 loop reads CATEAGGGTGAFF. CDR3 DNA sequence: TGTGCCACCGAGGCAGGGGGCGGCACTGGGGCTTTCTTT.